The clone carrying this T cell receptor beta chain was counted many times. What it binds is not known. This sample was taken from a study of neurological immune-mediated disorders. Study-level results: No expanded-clone CDR3 amino acid sequence recurred across subjects, suggesting private TCR-beta repertoires.

The cDNA came from 5'RACE, which used 10-nucleotide random UMIs. Via MiXCR, TCRdb re-called the 5' RACE reads, giving one row per CDR3 protein. The sample has about 17,000 distinct CDR3 sequences, about 3.6% seen once; the top ten hold about 19%. The CDR3 is 16 residues long. Germline loops: CDR1 MNHEY, CDR2 SVGEGT. The ends were cut back, 5 bases at V and 2 bases at J, with 16 bases in the middle. The V gene is TRBV6-2 or TRBV6-3, the J gene TRBJ2-1; TRBD1 is a possible D gene (6 bases). Material for sequencing was CD8+ T cells from blood. The receptor's source is a woman aged 40 to 50 in good health. In DNA form, the CDR3 reads TGTGCCAGCAGTCGATCAGGGGAAGGAGCCTACAATGAGCAGTTCTTC. Amino acid sequence: CASSRSGEGAYNEQFF.